One T cell receptor beta chain is described in this entry. The data were obtained in a study of shared clonotypes between healthy human individuals. Donors, without exception, were Caucasian adults residing in Nashville, Tennessee. The assay was immunoSEQ multiplex PCR, and TCRdb's table has in-frame clones only and misses some. The sample lists hundreds of thousands of clones, more than 70% seen once, with 1.5% to 2% in the top ten. Sequencing was done on a sample of memory CD4+ T cells sorted from blood. Specified subset: CD45RA-negative fraction. The clonotype was recovered from a woman in her 30s in good health.

CDR3 amino acids: CASSAGFDQPQHF. The DNA for the CDR3 is TGCGCCAGCAGTGCAGGGTTTGATCAGCCCCAGCATTTT. This chain connects TRBV10-1 to TRBJ1-5, with a tentative D call TRBD1 (5 bases). CDR1 and CDR2 (germline): WNHNN, SYGVQD (reference sequence). The CDR3 covers 13 residues. V shed 4 bases and J shed 5 bases, with 9 bases lying between them.